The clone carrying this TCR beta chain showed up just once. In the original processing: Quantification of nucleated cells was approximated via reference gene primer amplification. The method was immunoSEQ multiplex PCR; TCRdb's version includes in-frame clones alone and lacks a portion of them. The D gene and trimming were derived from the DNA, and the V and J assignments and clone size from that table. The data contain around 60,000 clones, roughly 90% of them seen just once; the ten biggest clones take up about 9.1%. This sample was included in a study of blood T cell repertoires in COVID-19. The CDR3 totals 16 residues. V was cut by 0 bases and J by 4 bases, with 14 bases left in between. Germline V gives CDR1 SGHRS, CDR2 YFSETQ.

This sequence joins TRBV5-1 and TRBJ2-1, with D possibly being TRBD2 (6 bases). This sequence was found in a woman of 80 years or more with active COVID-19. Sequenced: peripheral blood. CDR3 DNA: TGCGCCAGCAGCTTGGGGGACTCCACCTTTTACAATGAGCAGTTCTTC. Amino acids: CASSLGDSTFYNEQFF.